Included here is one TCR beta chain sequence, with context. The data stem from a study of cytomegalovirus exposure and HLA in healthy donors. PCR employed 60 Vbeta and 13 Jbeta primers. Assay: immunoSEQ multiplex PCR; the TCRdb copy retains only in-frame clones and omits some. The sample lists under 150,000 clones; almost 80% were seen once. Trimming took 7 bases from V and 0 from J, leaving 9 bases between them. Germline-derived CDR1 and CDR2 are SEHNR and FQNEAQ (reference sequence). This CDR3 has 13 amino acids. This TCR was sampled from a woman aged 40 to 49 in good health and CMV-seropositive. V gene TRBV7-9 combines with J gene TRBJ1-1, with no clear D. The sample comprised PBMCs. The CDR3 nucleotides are TGTGCCAGCAAGATCGGGATGAACACTGAAGCTTTCTTT. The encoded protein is CASKIGMNTEAFF.